These 20 T cell receptor beta chains came from one sample sequenced in a study of type 1 and type 2 diabetes patients. PCR was run on genomic DNA. A primer set of 30 forward and 13 reverse primers amplified the CDR3. In TCRdb, the multiplex PCR reads were re-called with MiXCR into one record per CDR3 protein. The table includes fewer than 350,000 distinct CDR3 sequences, roughly 44% detected once. Sequenced sample: peripheral blood mononuclear cells (PBMCs). These receptors all stem from a man aged 18 to 29 with type 2 diabetes.

This chain's CDR3 is CASSQVDSGNEKLFF. The CDR3 DNA follows: TGTGCCAGCAGTCAAGTAGACAGTGGTAATGAAAAACTGTTTTTT. The genes are TRBV6-6 and TRBJ1-4, with D perhaps TRBD1 (5 bases). Trimming left V 5 bases short and J 4 bases short, with 14 bases between. The CDR3 loop spans 15 amino acids. Germline V gives CDR1 MNHNY, CDR2 SVGAGI (reference sequence).

The chain uses TRBV25-1 and TRBJ1-3, with D hard to call. Germline V lookup: CDR1 MGHDK, CDR2 SYGVNS. V was trimmed by 0 bases and J by 0 bases, leaving 9 bases between them. CDR3 length: 16 residues. The CDR3 DNA reads TGTGCCAGCAGTGAATACGGACTCAACTCTGGAAACACCATATATTTT. This encodes CASSEYGLNSGNTIYF.

The rearrangement joins TRBV7-8 to TRBJ1-2; D is unclear. The CDR3 runs 14 residues. Trimming left V 3 bases short and J 4 bases short, with 12 bases between. Germline V CDR1 and CDR2: SGHVS, FQNEAQ. CDR3 residues: CASSLAPSGYGYTF. The CDR3 coding sequence is TGTGCCAGCAGCTTGGCGCCCTCCGGCTATGGCTACACCTTC.

The chain combines TRBV4-3 with TRBJ1-4; possible D gene TRBD1, 6 bases. V lost 1 base and J lost 3, with 12 bases in between. This CDR3 comprises 16 residues. Germline values: CDR1 LGHNA, CDR2 YSLEER. The chain's CDR3 is CASSQVTGSPNEKLFF. The CDR3, as DNA: TGCGCCAGCAGCCAAGTTACAGGGTCGCCTAATGAAAAACTGTTTTTT.

The V and J genes are TRBV6-5 and TRBJ2-1; 13 bases align to TRBD2. Germline V CDR1 and CDR2: MNHEY, SVGAGI. V dropped 7 bases and J dropped 0; count of bases not matched to a gene: 6. This CDR3 spans 17 amino acids. CDR3 coding DNA: TGTGCCAGCAACGGACTAGCGGGGGTGCACTCCTACAATGAGCAGTTCTTC. It specifies CASNGLAGVHSYNEQFF.

The chain is built from TRBV20-1 and TRBJ1-6, with 9 bases that match TRBD1. The CDR3 is made up of 15 amino acids. With 2 bases clipped from V and 9 bases from J, the junction kept 8 bases outside the gene matches. Germline CDR1 is DFQATT and CDR2 is SNEGSKA (reference sequence). CDR3 sequence: CSARNRGQGSSPLHF. CDR3 nucleotides: TGCAGTGCTAGAAACCGGGGACAGGGTAGTTCACCCCTCCACTTT.

The chain uses TRBV19 and TRBJ1-5, with a possible D match to TRBD1 (5 bases). The CDR3 totals 13 residues. The germline V and J ends were trimmed by 8 bases and 6 bases, with 14 bases remaining between them. Germline assignment: CDR1 LNHDA and CDR2 SQIVND (reference sequence). Here the CDR3 reads CASAGGSGQPQHF. The CDR3 bases are TGTGCCAGTGCTGGGGGGTCAGGTCAGCCCCAGCATTTT.

CDR3 nucleotide sequence: TGCAGTGCTAGAGCTTTAGCGGGTTTGATCACAGATACGCAGTATTTT. Translated, it gives CSARALAGLITDTQYF. This chain uses TRBV20-1 with TRBJ2-3; 7 bases are shared with TRBD2. CDR1 and CDR2 from the germline V gene are DFQATT and SNEGSKA (reference sequence). There are 16 residues in the CDR3. Trimming took 1 base from V and 2 from J; bases not matched to a gene: 9.

This chain joins TRBV19 and TRBJ1-3; maybe TRBD1 (5 bases). Germline CDR1 reads LNHDA; CDR2 reads SQIVND (reference sequence). Trimming stripped 7 bases from V and 0 bases from J, with 10 bases between. The CDR3 length is 14 residues. Written as DNA, the CDR3 is TGTGCCAGTAAGCGACAGCTCTCTGGAAACACCATATATTTT. Translating gives CASKRQLSGNTIYF.

This rearrangement joins TRBV2 to TRBJ2-1, with D perhaps being TRBD1 or TRBD2 (6 bases each). Looked up from germline, CDR1 is SNHLY and CDR2 is FYNNEI. V shed 8 bases and J shed 4 bases, with 15 bases lying between them. The CDR3 is made up of 14 amino acids. For the CDR3, the DNA is TGTGCCAGCCGGGGGCGCGGAGATTACAATGAGCAGTTCTTC. Protein product: CASRGRGDYNEQFF.

V and J are TRBV28 and TRBJ2-1; weak D call: TRBD1 (5 bases). V was pared by 1 base and J by 2 bases, with 12 bases between. This CDR3 is built from 16 residues. The germline V gene encodes CDR1 MDHEN and CDR2 SYDVKM. The CDR3: CASSLSLDRTYNEQFF. CDR3 nucleotides: TGTGCCAGCAGTTTATCCCTAGACAGAACCTACAATGAGCAGTTCTTC.

The genes are TRBV13 and TRBJ2-7, with 10 bases fitting TRBD2. Germline assignment: CDR1 PRHDT and CDR2 FYEKMQ (reference sequence). The CDR3 has 17 amino acids. The V segment lost 6 bases and the J segment 5 bases; nucleotides outside the gene matches: 16. The DNA of the CDR3 is TGTGCCAGCAGTGAAGAAGAGGCTAGCGGGAGCTTCCACGAGCAGTACTTC. It codes for CASSEEEASGSFHEQYF.

The rearrangement uses TRBV2 and TRBJ2-1; D is unresolved. The CDR3 length is 14 residues. V gave up 1 base and J gave up 0 bases, with 4 bases separating them. Germline V gene lookup returns CDR1 SNHLY and CDR2 FYNNEI. The CDR3 nucleotides are TGTGCCAGCAGTGAAGAGAACTCCTACAATGAGCAGTTCTTC. Translated, it gives CASSEENSYNEQFF.

This clonotype was seen more than once but under ten times. The chain uses TRBV7-6 and TRBJ2-6; D gene uncertain. There are 15 residues in the CDR3. Germline CDR1 and CDR2: SGHVS and FNYEAQ. V was pared by 5 bases and J by 0 bases, with 8 bases between. This CDR3 reads CASSPVSSGANVLTF. DNA of the CDR3: TGTGCCAGCAGCCCAGTCAGCTCTGGGGCCAACGTCCTGACTTTC.

The chain uses TRBV5-1 and TRBJ1-2; 8 bases match TRBD1. V dropped 4 bases and J dropped 9; count of bases not matched to a gene: 8. Per germline, CDR1 SGHRS and CDR2 YFSETQ. There are 13 residues in the CDR3. The chain's CDR3 is CASSERTGLSYTF. CDR3 sequence (DNA): TGCGCCAGCAGCGAACGGACAGGGCTGAGCTACACCTTC.

The chain recombines TRBV27 with TRBJ2-1; D gene unclear. The ends were cut back, 8 bases at V and 1 base at J, with 15 bases in the middle. Germline-derived CDR1 and CDR2 are MNHEY and SMNVEV (reference sequence). The CDR3 loop spans 15 amino acids. The chain's CDR3 is CASGTPWGSYNEQFF. The DNA of the CDR3 is TGTGCCAGCGGTACACCATGGGGTTCCTACAATGAGCAGTTCTTC.

CDR3 bases: TGTGCCACCAGCGGGGGGGATACGCAGTATTTT. Translation: CATSGGDTQYF. The chain is built from TRBV24-1 and TRBJ2-3; TRBD2 aligns across 7 bases. CDR1 is KGHDR, CDR2 SFDVKD, per germline. V lost 7 bases to trimming and J lost 6 bases; unmatched junction nucleotides: 0. The CDR3 covers 11 residues.

This chain uses TRBV4-1 with TRBJ2-7, with D possibly matching TRBD2 (7 bases). Trimming left V 1 base short and J 4 bases short, with 17 bases between. The CDR3 has 16 residues. CDR1 is MGHRA and CDR2 is YSYEKL in the germline V gene. The CDR3, as DNA: TGCGCCAGCAGCCAAGGTCCGGCGGGGGCTAGTTACGAGCAGTACTTC. Translated, it gives CASSQGPAGASYEQYF.

For this clonotype: A much larger clone is a single base away; this may be a read error. This chain links TRBV29-1 with TRBJ2-1, with 8 bases identical to TRBD1. J was trimmed by 5 bases and V by 1 base; bases with no gene match: 13. Germline lookup yields CDR1 SQVTM and CDR2 ANQGSEA. The CDR3 loop spans 17 amino acids. CDR3 nucleotides: TGCAGCGTTGAAGTGGAGGTTAGGACAGGGAACGACAATGAGCAGTTCTTC. It encodes CSVEVEVRTGNDNEQFF.

V is TRBV5-1 and J is TRBJ2-1; no clear D gene. The CDR3 extends over 10 amino acids. In germline, CDR1 is SGHRS, CDR2 YFSETQ. Trimming shortened V by 7 bases and J by 12 bases, and 11 bases separated the two germline ends. CDR3 DNA sequence: TGCGCCAGCTGCCGTAATACGCAGTTCTTC. Translated, it gives CASCRNTQFF.